This T cell receptor (beta chain) derives from a study of T-cell reconstitution after alpha-beta-depleted transplantation in children. Unique molecular identifiers featured in how the TCRbeta library was prepared. TCRdb re-analysed the PCR reads in MiXCR, keeping a single row per CDR3 protein. The sample lists about 610,000 distinct CDR3 sequences, more than 9% seen once, with less than 5% in the top ten. In its sample, this clonotype was seen many times. The receptor's source is a human donor who donated a stem cell graft to a child with acute myeloid leukemia. Here the sequenced sample was PBMCs from the stem cell graft donor, taken from the stem cell graft.

The DNA for the CDR3 is TGTGCCAGCAGTTCCCGGAACCCCTATCTCTACGAGCAGTACTTC. Amino acids: CASSSRNPYLYEQYF. The chain uses TRBV6-2 or TRBV6-3 and TRBJ2-7, with D unclear. Trimming stripped 4 bases from V and 3 bases from J, with 16 bases between. Germline CDR1 MNHEY, CDR2 SVGEGT. This CDR3 comprises 15 residues.